This T cell receptor beta chain is drawn from a study of HIV-infected patients and healthy controls. TCRdb re-called the 5' RACE reads through MiXCR, storing one row per CDR3 protein. The table shows about 64,000 distinct CDR3 sequences, with roughly 21% occurring only once. This CDR3 is 10 amino acids long. Trimming cost V 7 bases and J 5 bases, with 8 bases left between them. CDR1 is SQVTM and CDR2 is ANQGSEA in the germline V gene. This clonotype was found many times. Source material: CD4+ T cells from blood. This rearrangement joins TRBV29-1 to TRBJ1-2; no reliable D call. The receptor was derived from a human donor in good health. The CDR3 protein is CSAGDYGYTF. The CDR3 DNA is TGCAGCGCTGGTGATTATGGCTACACCTTC.